The sequence of this TCR beta chain was determined in a study of cytomegalovirus exposure and HLA in healthy donors. This CDR3 spans 12 amino acids. Trimming left V 6 bases short and J 6 bases short, with 11 bases between. Germline assignment: CDR1 MDHEN and CDR2 SYDVKM. The study ran its PCR with 60 Vbeta and 13 Jbeta primers. TCRdb keeps only in-frame clones here, not all; method: immunoSEQ multiplex PCR. Among about 79,000 clones listed, approximately 61% were seen once. The receptor's source is a woman aged 45-65 years in good health and CMV-seropositive. Specimen: PBMCs. This rearrangement joins TRBV28 to TRBJ1-1; D gene uncertain. The CDR3 DNA reads as TGTGCCAGCAGCAAACATCTTTCTGAAGCTTTCTTT. This translates into CASSKHLSEAFF. The variable domain in full, with the rest retrieved from reference TRBV28 and TRBJ1-1, is DVKVTQSSRYLVKRTGEKVFLECVQDMDHENMFWYRQDPGLGLRLIYFSYDVKMKEKGDIPEGYSVSREKKERFSLILESASTNQTSMYLCASSKHLSEAFFGQGTRLTVV.